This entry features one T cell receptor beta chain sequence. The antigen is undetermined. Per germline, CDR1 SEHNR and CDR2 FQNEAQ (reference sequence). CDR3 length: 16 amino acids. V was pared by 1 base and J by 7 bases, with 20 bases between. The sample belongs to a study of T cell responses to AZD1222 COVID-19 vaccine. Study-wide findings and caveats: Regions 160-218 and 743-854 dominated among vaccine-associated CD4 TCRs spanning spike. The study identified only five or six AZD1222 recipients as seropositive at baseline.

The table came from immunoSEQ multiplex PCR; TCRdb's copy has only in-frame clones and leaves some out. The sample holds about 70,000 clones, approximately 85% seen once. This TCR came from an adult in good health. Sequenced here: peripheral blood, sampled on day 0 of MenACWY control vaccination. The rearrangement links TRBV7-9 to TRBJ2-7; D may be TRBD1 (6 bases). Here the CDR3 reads CASSLVSGVLAKEQYF. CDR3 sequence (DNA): TGTGCCAGCAGCTTAGTTTCAGGGGTACTTGCTAAAGAGCAGTACTTC.